These 16 T cell receptor beta chains share one sample of origin, sequenced in a study of blood T cells in healthy people across ages. Then a second PCR, running roughly 7 to 11 cycles, was carried out with a sample-barcoded 5' primer and a J-beta primer mix. TCRdb re-derived calls from the 5' RACE reads in MiXCR, one entry per CDR3 protein. The profile shows around 850,000 distinct CDR3 sequences, roughly 35% of them singletons. The specimen sequenced was blood. These receptors were obtained from a man aged 18-30 years in good health.

This rearrangement joins TRBV4-1 to TRBJ1-6; 7 bases match TRBD1. Germline V gives CDR1 MGHRA, CDR2 YSYEKL. This CDR3 is 18 amino acids long. V gave up 0 bases and J gave up 0 bases; unmatched junction bases: 5. CDR3 loop: CASSQEDRSSSYNSPLHF. In DNA form, the CDR3 reads TGCGCCAGCAGCCAAGAGGACAGGTCTAGCTCCTATAATTCACCCCTCCACTTT.

The chain combines TRBV5-1 with TRBJ1-2; D is perhaps TRBD1 (6 bases). Trimming took off 3 bases at V and 0 bases at J, with 18 bases between the two ends. The germline CDR1 and CDR2 sequences are SGHRS and YFSETQ. This CDR3 spans 17 amino acids. CDR3 sequence (DNA): TGCGCCAGCAGCTCACCCGAAGGGACAAGAGCTAACTATGGCTACACCTTC. This gives the protein CASSSPEGTRANYGYTF.

This clonotype was counted many times. The rearrangement uses TRBV6-5 and TRBJ2-5; D remains unclear. The CDR3 runs to 11 residues. Deletions cut 2 bases from V and 5 bases from J, with 3 bases between. Per the germline V gene, CDR1 is MNHEY and CDR2 is SVGAGI. The CDR3 loop reads CASSYMETQYF. The CDR3 DNA reads TGTGCCAGCAGTTACATGGAGACCCAGTACTTC.

This clonotype was detected only a few times. This chain links TRBV6-2 or TRBV6-3 with TRBJ2-3; maybe TRBD2 (5 bases). Germline V gene sequence: CDR1 MNHEY, CDR2 SVGEGT. The CDR3 sequence is 16 residues long. V shed 0 bases and J shed 1 base, with 11 bases lying between them. In nucleotides, the CDR3 is TGTGCCAGCAGTTACTCCGGGATCCAAGGCACAGATACGCAGTATTTT. Translating it yields CASSYSGIQGTDTQYF.

This clonotype was counted only a few times. Here the CDR3 reads CASSELAGGPQETQYF. The CDR3 DNA reads TGTGCCAGCAGTGAACTAGCGGGGGGCCCTCAAGAGACCCAGTACTTC. This chain links TRBV6-1 with TRBJ2-5; 11 nucleotides align to TRBD2. This CDR3 spans 16 amino acids. Germline V gene data show CDR1 as MNHNS and CDR2 as SASEGT. V lost 2 bases to trimming and J lost 2 bases; unmatched junction nucleotides: 4.

A note on this clonotype: This may stem from a read error, because a much larger clone lies one nucleotide away. The chain combines TRBV6-5 with TRBJ2-7; D is uncertain. CDR3 size: 14 residues. Germline CDR1 is MNHEY and CDR2 is SVGAGI. The ends were cut back, 6 bases at V and 9 bases at J, with 21 bases in the middle. CDR3 nucleotide sequence: TGTGCCAGCAGCGCTACCTTTCCTGATCTACGGCAGTACTTC. This codes for CASSATFPDLRQYF.

The chain couples TRBV9 to TRBJ2-7, with 11 positions matching TRBD2. The J call may be in error: the DNA end matches TRBJ2-4 better. Germline lookup yields CDR1 SGDLS and CDR2 YYNGEE. The CDR3 has 18 amino acids. Written as DNA, the CDR3 is TGTGCCAGCAGCGTAGCTACGAGTAGCGGGAGGGGAAAAAACATTCAGTACTTC. It codes for CASSVATSSGRGKNIQYF.

This chain links TRBV9 with TRBJ2-3, with D uncertain. Germline CDR1 reads SGDLS; CDR2 reads YYNGEE. The germline V and J ends were trimmed by 0 bases and 4 bases, with 15 bases remaining between them. CDR3 length: 16 residues. The CDR3 here is CASSVGPPAFPDTQYF. CDR3 DNA: TGTGCCAGCAGCGTAGGGCCCCCAGCGTTCCCAGATACGCAGTATTTT.

The chain recombines TRBV3-1 with TRBJ2-1; 7 bases map to TRBD1. After removal of 4 bases from V and 4 bases from J, the junction contained 10 bases not matched to a gene. Germline assignment: CDR1 LGHDT and CDR2 YNNKEL (reference sequence). The CDR3 covers 16 residues. CDR3 residues: CASSPGLGQTYNEQFF. CDR3 DNA sequence: TGTGCCAGCAGCCCGGGTTTGGGACAGACTTACAATGAGCAGTTCTTC.

Many counts were recorded for this clonotype. The V and J genes are TRBV15 and TRBJ2-3; 10 bases align to TRBD2. The CDR3 length is 20 residues. Germline lookup yields CDR1 LNHNV and CDR2 YYDKDF (reference sequence). With V trimmed by 4 bases and J by 0 bases, 16 bases remained unmatched. The CDR3 protein is CATSIPTPTTSGVSTDTQYF. As DNA, the CDR3 is TGTGCCACCAGCATCCCGACACCCACAACTAGCGGGGTTAGCACAGATACGCAGTATTTT. Full variable domain (missing parts from reference TRBV15 and TRBJ2-3): DAMVIQNPRYQVTQFGKPVTLSCSQTLNHNVMYWYQQKSSQAPKLLFHYYDKDFNNEADTPDNFQSRRPNTSFCFLDIRSPGLGDTAMYLCATSIPTPTTSGVSTDTQYFGPGTRLTVL.

The chain links TRBV12-3 or TRBV12-4 to TRBJ2-3; tentatively, D is TRBD2 (6 bases). CDR3 size: 17 residues. Trimming took 5 bases from V and 1 from J, leaving 19 bases between them. CDR3 sequence: CASSPRRRGRRTDTQYF. Here the CDR3 DNA reads TGTGCCAGCAGTCCCCGCCGGCGGGGACGTCGCACAGATACGCAGTATTTT.

The chain has TRBV20-1 and TRBJ2-7; 16 bases map to TRBD2. Germline V CDR1 and CDR2: DFQATT, SNEGSKA (reference sequence). The CDR3 extends over 17 amino acids. V shed 6 bases, J shed 6 bases, and the junction held 14 bases outside the gene matches. Here the CDR3 DNA reads TGCAGTGCCCGCTTTCCGGGACTAGCGGGGGGGCCACGCGAGCAGTACTTC. Protein product: CSARFPGLAGGPREQYF.

The chain combines TRBV7-2 with TRBJ1-2; 7 nucleotides align to TRBD1. Germline V gene lookup returns CDR1 SGHTA and CDR2 FQGNSA. The CDR3 is made up of 15 amino acids. Trimming removed 5 bases from V and 2 bases from J; junction bases left unmatched: 8. CDR3: CASSTRQGINYGYTF. CDR3 nucleotides: TGTGCCAGCAGCACCAGACAGGGCATCAACTATGGCTACACCTTC. The full variable domain, rest sourced from reference TRBV7-2 and TRBJ1-2, is GAGVSQSPSNKVTEKGKDVELRCDPISGHTALYWYRQSLGQGLEFLIYFQGNSAPDKSGLPSDRFSAERTGGSVSTLTIQRTQQEDSAVYLCASSTRQGINYGYTFGSGTRLTVV.

The chain recombines TRBV2 with TRBJ2-4; a possible D gene is TRBD1 (7 bases). Germline lookup yields CDR1 SNHLY and CDR2 FYNNEI. The CDR3 sequence is 19 residues long. V was cut by 6 bases and J by 0 bases, with 24 bases left in between. The DNA for the CDR3 is TGTGCCAGCAGCGAACATCTAGGGGGCATGGGACTAGCCAAAAACATTCAGTACTTC. Amino acid sequence: CASSEHLGGMGLAKNIQYF.

This chain joins TRBV12-5 and TRBJ2-2; 7 bases align to TRBD1. CDR3 length equals 16 residues. The germline gives CDR1 LGHNT, CDR2 FRNRAP. V trimming: 5 bases; J trimming: 7 bases; junction bases outside the gene matches: 13. In DNA, the CDR3 is TGTGCTAGTGGTCCCAGGGGGACCATGGGGTTCGGGGAGCTGTTTTTT. Protein product: CASGPRGTMGFGELFF.

The V and J genes are TRBV20-1 and TRBJ1-1; D possibly corresponds to TRBD1 (5 bases). The CDR3 spans 17 residues. Looked up from germline, CDR1 is DFQATT and CDR2 is SNEGSKA (reference sequence). Trimming shortened V by 0 bases and J by 11 bases, and 28 bases separated the two germline ends. In DNA form, the CDR3 reads TGCAGTGCTAGAGATCCCTGGGGAGAGCAGGGCTCGATGAATGCTTTCTTT. Its protein is CSARDPWGEQGSMNAFF.